This T cell receptor beta chain was found in a study of blood T cell repertoires in COVID-19. TCRdb's copy holds only in-frame clones and misses some; the assay was immunoSEQ multiplex PCR. The sample consists of around 200,000 clones, 85% to 90% of them appearing once. This study enrolled people aged 18 to 89 from under 25 US geographic areas. This clone was seen only once. Germline lookup yields CDR1 SGDLS and CDR2 YYNGEE. The ends lost 4 bases at V and 2 bases at J; junction bases unmatched: 7. This CDR3 has 16 residues. The clonotype comes from a man aged 25 to 40 who had recovered from COVID-19. V and J are TRBV9 and TRBJ2-3; 10 positions match TRBD2. Sequencing was carried out using PBMCs or T cells enriched from blood (not recorded which). DNA of the CDR3: TGTGCCAGCAGCCCGTGGACTAGCGGATACACAGATACGCAGTATTTT. It encodes CASSPWTSGYTDTQYF.